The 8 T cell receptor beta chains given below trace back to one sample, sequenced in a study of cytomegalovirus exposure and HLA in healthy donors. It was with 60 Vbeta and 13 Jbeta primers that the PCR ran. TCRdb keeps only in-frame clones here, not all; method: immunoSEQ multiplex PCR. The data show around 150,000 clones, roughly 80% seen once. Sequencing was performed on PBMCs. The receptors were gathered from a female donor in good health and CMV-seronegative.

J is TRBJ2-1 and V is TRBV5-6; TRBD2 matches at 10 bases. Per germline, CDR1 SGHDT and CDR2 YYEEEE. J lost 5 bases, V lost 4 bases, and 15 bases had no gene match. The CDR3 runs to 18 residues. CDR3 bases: TGTGCCAGCAGCCCCGGAAGCCTACTAGCGGGACAAAACAATGAGCAGTTCTTC. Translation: CASSPGSLLAGQNNEQFF. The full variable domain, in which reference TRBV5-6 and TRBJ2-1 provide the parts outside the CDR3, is DAGVTQSPTHLIKTRGQQVTLRCSPKSGHDTVSWYQQALGQGPQFIFQYYEEEERQRGNFPDRFSGHQFPNYSSELNVNALLLGDSALYLCASSPGSLLAGQNNEQFFGPGTRLTVL.

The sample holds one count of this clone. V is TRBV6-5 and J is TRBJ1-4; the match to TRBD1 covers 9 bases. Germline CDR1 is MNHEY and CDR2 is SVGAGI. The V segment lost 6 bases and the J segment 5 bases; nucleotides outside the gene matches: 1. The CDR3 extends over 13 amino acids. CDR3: CASSDRGNEKLFF. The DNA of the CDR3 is TGTGCCAGCAGCGACAGGGGGAATGAAAAACTGTTTTTT.

The CDR3 DNA is TGTGCCAGCAGTTACTCGTTTAGTCTAAGTCAAGAGCAGTACTTC. Its translation: CASSYSFSLSQEQYF. The genes are TRBV6-6 and TRBJ2-7; D is ambiguous. The CDR3 covers 15 residues. Germline V gives CDR1 MNHNY, CDR2 SVGAGI (reference sequence). V gave up 0 bases and J gave up 7 bases, with 16 bases separating them.

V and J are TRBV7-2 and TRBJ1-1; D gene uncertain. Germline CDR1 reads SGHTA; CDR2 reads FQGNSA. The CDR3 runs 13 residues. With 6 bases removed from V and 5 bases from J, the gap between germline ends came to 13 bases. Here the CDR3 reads CASSLAGWTEAFF. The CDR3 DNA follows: TGTGCCAGCAGTCTGGCGGGTTGGACTGAAGCTTTCTTT.

The DNA of the CDR3 is TGTGCCAGCAGCTTAGGGCAGATGCGCACAGATACGCAGTATTTT. This codes for CASSLGQMRTDTQYF. The V and J genes are TRBV7-3 and TRBJ2-3; D not resolved. The CDR3 is 15 amino acids. Trimming removed 2 bases at V and 1 base at J, with 10 bases between. The V gene's germline CDR1 is SGHTA and CDR2 FQGTGA.

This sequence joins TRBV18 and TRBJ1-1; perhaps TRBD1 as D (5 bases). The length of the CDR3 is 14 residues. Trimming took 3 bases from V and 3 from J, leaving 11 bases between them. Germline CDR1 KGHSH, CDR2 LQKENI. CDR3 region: CASSPFSGDTEAFF. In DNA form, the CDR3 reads TGTGCCAGCTCACCGTTTTCGGGGGACACTGAAGCTTTCTTT.

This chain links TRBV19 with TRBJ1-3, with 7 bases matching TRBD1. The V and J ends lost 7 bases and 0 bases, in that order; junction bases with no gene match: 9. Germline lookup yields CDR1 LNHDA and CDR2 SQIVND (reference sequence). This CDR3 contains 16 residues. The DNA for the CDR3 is TGTGCCAGTACCCCCCTACAGGGGAGCTCTGGAAACACCATATATTTT. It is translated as CASTPLQGSSGNTIYF.

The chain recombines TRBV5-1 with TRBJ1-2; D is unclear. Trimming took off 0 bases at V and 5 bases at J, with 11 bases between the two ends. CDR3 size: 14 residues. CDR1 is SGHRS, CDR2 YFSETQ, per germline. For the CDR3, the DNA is TGCGCCAGCAGCTTGGTGTTACAGTCGTATGGCTACACCTTC. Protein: CASSLVLQSYGYTF.